This T cell receptor (beta chain) emerged from a study of PD-L1 blockade in urothelial cancer. Trimming took 3 bases from V and 10 from J; bases not matched to a gene: 5. CDR1 is SGHRS, CDR2 YFSETQ, per germline. The CDR3 is 14 amino acids. Measured with immunoSEQ multiplex PCR; TCRdb has only the in-frame clones, and not every one. The sample lists 1,500 to 2,000 clones, around 35% occurring once. This sample comprised tumor tissue, obtained before atezolizumab (anti-PD-L1) treatment. The chain links TRBV5-1 to TRBJ1-6; 9 bases fit TRBD1. The origin of this receptor is a man between 60 and 75 years old with urothelial cancer. The CDR3 coding sequence is TGCGCCAGCAGCTCGACAGGGGGGGAATCACCCCTCCACTTT. It yields the protein CASSSTGGESPLHF.